One and the same sample provided the 7 T cell receptor beta chains below, sequenced in a study of graft-versus-host responses after intestinal transplantation. Measured with immunoSEQ multiplex PCR; TCRdb has only the in-frame clones, and not every one. The sample has about 19,000 clones, approximately 35% seen once. Source: alloreactive CD4+ T cells from a mixed lymphocyte reaction culture, taken before transplantation. As to subset: CFSE-low proliferating T cells sorted from roughly six-day pre-transplant mixed lymphocyte reaction (GvH or HvG direction). These receptors all come from a human patient who was an organ donor for intestinal transplantation.

The chain links TRBV5-1 to TRBJ2-5, with 9 bases identical to TRBD1. Germline V gene lookup returns CDR1 SGHRS and CDR2 YFSETQ. Trimming at V came to 0 bases and at J to 5 bases, leaving 2 bases not matched to a gene. The CDR3 is made up of 14 amino acids. The CDR3 protein is CASSLDRGLETQYF. The CDR3 nucleotides read TGCGCCAGCAGCTTGGACAGGGGGCTGGAGACCCAGTACTTC.

This clone occurred a few times. This sequence joins TRBV5-3 and TRBJ1-1; D remains unclear. TRBV5-3 is assigned to the ORF class and has an uncertain function. The CDR3 is made up of 13 amino acids. The V gene lost 2 bases and the J gene lost 4 bases, with 9 bases spanning the gap. Here the CDR3 DNA reads TGTGCCAGAAGCTTCCCCAGGTGCACTGAAGCTTTCTTT. Encoded protein: CARSFPRCTEAFF.

This clone came up a few times. This chain uses TRBV21-1 with TRBJ2-1; the table's D gene call, TRBD2, was not cross checked with the DNA. TRBV21-1 is an annotated pseudogene. The CDR3 spans 19 residues. CDR3 amino acids: CASSKRARGGARKHNEQFF. The CDR3 nucleotides are TGTGCCAGCAGCAAAAGGGCCCGAGGCGGGGCCCGTAAACACAATGAGCAGTTCTTC.

The chain couples TRBV7-2 to TRBJ1-2; D is unclear. Deletions cut 0 bases from V and 5 bases from J, with 7 bases between. Germline CDR1 is SGHTA and CDR2 is FQGNSA. The CDR3 sequence is 13 residues long. The DNA for the CDR3 is TGTGCCAGCAGCTTAGCTACCCGGTATGGCTACACCTTC. Translating gives CASSLATRYGYTF.

The chain employs TRBV30 and TRBJ1-4; D ambiguous. This CDR3 has 13 residues. CDR1 is GTSNPN and CDR2 is SVGIG in the germline V gene (reference sequence). V was trimmed by 4 bases and J by 5 bases, leaving 11 bases between them. The CDR3 region is CAWNGRLNEKLFF. Here the CDR3 DNA reads TGTGCCTGGAATGGACGGCTAAATGAAAAACTGTTTTTT.

Here the CDR3 reads CATSRGAGGLLDYEQYF. The CDR3 DNA sequence: TGTGCCACCAGCAGAGGGGCAGGGGGCCTGCTTGACTACGAGCAGTACTTC. The genes are TRBV15 and TRBJ2-7; 8 positions agree with TRBD1. Germline V gene lookup returns CDR1 LNHNV and CDR2 YYDKDF (reference sequence). V shed 1 base and J 3 bases; nucleotides not matched to a gene: 11. This CDR3 is 17 amino acids long.

This clone was counted between two and nine times. The CDR3 loop is CASSLELAGNTIYF. The CDR3 DNA reads TGTGCCAGCAGCTTAGAGTTAGCTGGAAACACCATATATTTT. The chain is built from TRBV7-2 and TRBJ1-3; D unclear. Germline V gene lookup returns CDR1 SGHTA and CDR2 FQGNSA. The CDR3 covers 14 residues. V was cut by 1 base and J by 2 bases, with 6 bases left in between.